This record covers a single T cell receptor beta chain. Per the original data handling: Estimates of nucleated cell counts were drawn from the amplification of reference gene primers. Libraries were prepared by immunoSEQ multiplex PCR; TCRdb keeps only in-frame clonotypes and omits some of them. V, J and clone size reflect that table, while D and trimming were determined from the DNA. The sample lists roughly 110,000 clones, approximately 88% occurring once. The data were taken from a study of blood T cell repertoires in COVID-19. For the study at large: The United States, Italy and Spain supplied acute and convalescent COVID-19 samples. In each case, the material was cDNA or gDNA derived from T cells, B-cell-depleted T cells, or PBMCs.

CDR3 length: 13 amino acids. Germline CDR1 is MNHEY and CDR2 is SVGAGI. Deletions cut 4 bases from V and 1 base from J, with 7 bases between. The chain has TRBV6-5 and TRBJ1-1, with D unclear. This clonotype was obtained from a man aged 40-49 years with active or convalescent COVID-19. Sequencing was done on a sample of peripheral blood. The chain's CDR3 is CASSLTRNTEAFF. The CDR3 DNA sequence: TGTGCCAGCAGTTTGACACGGAACACTGAAGCTTTCTTT.